One and the same sample provided the 19 T cell receptor beta chains below, sequenced in a study of T cells in localized non-small cell lung cancer. TCRdb keeps only in-frame clones here, not all; method: immunoSEQ multiplex PCR. The sample contains roughly 70,000 clones, roughly nine tenths of which appear only once. The sample was peripheral blood, taken before any cancer treatment. The receptors come from a male donor at least 60 years old with stage III squamous cell lung carcinoma.

This clone was counted between two and nine times. As DNA, the CDR3 is TGTGCCAGCAGTGGCGACACCTTCTCTGGGGCCAACGTCCTGACTTTC. Its translation is CASSGDTFSGANVLTF. V gene TRBV28 combines with J gene TRBJ2-6, with D unclear. V lost 5 bases to trimming and J lost 0 bases, with 11 bases between them. The CDR3 loop spans 16 amino acids. The V gene's germline CDR1 is MDHEN and CDR2 SYDVKM. Full variable domain (missing parts from reference TRBV28 and TRBJ2-6): DVKVTQSSRYLVKRTGEKVFLECVQDMDHENMFWYRQDPGLGLRLIYFSYDVKMKEKGDIPEGYSVSREKKERFSLILESASTNQTSMYLCASSGDTFSGANVLTFGAGSRLTVL.

The J gene is TRBJ2-3, the V gene TRBV28; D might be TRBD1 (6 bases). The germline gives CDR1 MDHEN, CDR2 SYDVKM. The CDR3 is 16 residues long. V was cut by 1 base and J by 4 bases, with 15 bases left in between. The CDR3: CASSLYQTGSADTQYF. The CDR3 region has the DNA TGTGCCAGCAGTTTATACCAGACAGGATCCGCAGATACGCAGTATTTT.

V usage is TRBV18 and J usage is TRBJ2-3; 8 bases line up with TRBD1. V dropped 3 bases and J dropped 0; count of bases not matched to a gene: 5. This CDR3 has 16 amino acids. Germline CDR1 KGHSH, CDR2 LQKENI. As DNA, the CDR3 is TGTGCCAGCTCACCCTCGGACAGGGTAAGCACAGATACGCAGTATTTT. Translating gives CASSPSDRVSTDTQYF.

The chain has TRBV5-5 and TRBJ1-2, with TRBD1 matching 8 bases. CDR1 and CDR2 from the germline V gene are SGHKS and YYEKEE (reference sequence). V trimming: 4 bases; J trimming: 0 bases; junction bases outside the gene matches: 5. The CDR3 totals 15 residues. CDR3 sequence: CASSTDRGTNYGYTF. The CDR3 region has the DNA TGTGCCAGCAGCACAGACAGGGGCACTAACTATGGCTACACCTTC.

J is TRBJ1-1 and V is TRBV7-9; D gene unclear. The V end was cut by 1 base, the J end by 7 bases, with 4 bases between. The germline V gene has CDR1 SEHNR and CDR2 FQNEAQ (reference sequence). The CDR3 is 11 residues long. CDR3 sequence reads: CASSLDLEAFF. The CDR3, as DNA: TGTGCCAGCAGCTTAGACCTTGAAGCTTTCTTT.

This chain links TRBV2 with TRBJ1-2, with 9 positions matching TRBD1. The CDR3 has 12 amino acids. CDR1 is SNHLY, CDR2 FYNNEI, per germline. V dropped 4 bases and J dropped 12; count of bases not matched to a gene: 6. The CDR3 coding sequence is TGTGCCAGCAGTGCCGGGACAGGGAGTCACACCTTC. As protein: CASSAGTGSHTF.

This chain connects TRBV28 to TRBJ2-7; possible D gene TRBD1, 5 bases. V shed 8 bases and J shed 7 bases, with 18 bases lying between them. The CDR3 is 13 amino acids. CDR1 is MDHEN and CDR2 is SYDVKM in the germline V gene. CDR3 in amino acids: CASRGQGKKEQYV. The DNA for the CDR3 is TGTGCCAGCCGTGGTCAGGGTAAAAAGGAGCAGTACGTC.

The chain links TRBV7-8 to TRBJ1-2; D uncertain. This CDR3 region has 13 residues. V was shortened by 6 bases and J by 5 bases, with 13 bases between the two germline ends. The germline V gene has CDR1 SGHVS and CDR2 FQNEAQ. The CDR3 is CASSSNSGYGYTF. CDR3 coding DNA: TGTGCCAGCAGTTCCAACTCCGGGTATGGCTACACCTTC.

This clone was recorded once. The chain couples TRBV5-4 to TRBJ2-5; D possibly corresponds to TRBD2 (5 bases). Germline CDR1 SGHNT, CDR2 YYREEE (reference sequence). Trimming left V 0 bases short and J 4 bases short, with 13 bases between. The CDR3 has 15 amino acids. CDR3 coding DNA: TGTGCCAGCAGCTTGGAGGCTAGCCGGATAGAGACCCAGTACTTC. Its protein is CASSLEASRIETQYF. The variable domain in full, completed from reference TRBV5-4 and TRBJ2-5, reads ETGVTQSPTHLIKTRGQQVTLRCSSQSGHNTVSWYQQALGQGPQFIFQYYREEENGRGNFPPRFSGLQFPNYSSELNVNALELDDSALYLCASSLEASRIETQYFGPGTRLLVL.

The rearrangement uses TRBV6-5 and TRBJ1-4, with TRBD1 matching over 9 bases. The CDR3 runs 15 residues. V shed 4 bases, J shed 7 bases, and the junction held 7 bases outside the gene matches. The germline CDR1 and CDR2 sequences are MNHEY and SVGAGI. DNA of the CDR3: TGTGCCAGCAGTTTCCGGACAGGGGTAACTGAAAAACTGTTTTTT. Its protein product is CASSFRTGVTEKLFF.

This clone has a single count. The chain carries TRBV6-5 and TRBJ2-5, with D possibly being TRBD2 (5 bases). Looked up from germline, CDR1 is MNHEY and CDR2 is SVGAGI. The CDR3 spans 14 residues. Between the trimmed V and J ends, which lost 7 bases and 3 bases, there was a span of 15 bases. CDR3 bases: TGTGCCAGCAAGCCTGCGGGTACTGAAGAGACCCAGTACTTC. Its protein product is CASKPAGTEETQYF.

The rearrangement uses TRBV7-2 and TRBJ1-1, with D uncertain. CDR1 and CDR2 (germline): SGHTA, FQGNSA. The CDR3 extends over 14 amino acids. Trimming took 2 bases from V and 1 from J, leaving 8 bases between them. The CDR3 spells CASSLYSSNTEAFF. The DNA for the CDR3 is TGTGCCAGCAGCTTATATTCATCGAACACTGAAGCTTTCTTT.

The V gene is TRBV6-6, the J gene TRBJ1-5, with TRBD1 matching over 11 bases. Unmatched junction bases numbered 5, after V lost 2 bases and J lost 5 bases. Germline lookup yields CDR1 MNHNY and CDR2 SVGAGI (reference sequence). The CDR3 contains 16 residues. CDR3 region: CASSYGDRGIDQPQHF. The CDR3 nucleotides read TGTGCCAGCAGTTACGGGGACAGGGGGATCGATCAGCCCCAGCATTTT.

J is TRBJ1-2 and V is TRBV6-1; D not certain. CDR3 length equals 14 residues. Germline V gives CDR1 MNHNS, CDR2 SASEGT. Trimming took 6 bases from V and 4 from J, leaving 15 bases between them. In DNA, the CDR3 is TGTGCCAGCAGAGCCACCACGACCAGCTATGGCTACACCTTC. Its translation is CASRATTTSYGYTF.

In the case of this clone: Other DNA variants within this sample encode the same CDR3. The chain links TRBV19 to TRBJ1-3, with D unresolved. The germline V gene has CDR1 LNHDA and CDR2 SQIVND (reference sequence). V lost 1 base to trimming and J lost 2 bases, with 15 bases between them. This CDR3 has 17 amino acids. The CDR3 coding sequence is TGTGCCAGTAGTATAGGACGTCTGCGGCAAACTGGAAACACCATATATTTT. It encodes CASSIGRLRQTGNTIYF.

The chain links TRBV6-1 to TRBJ2-7; D not resolved. Germline CDR1 MNHNS, CDR2 SASEGT. The CDR3 extends over 15 amino acids. The V end was cut by 8 bases, the J end by 0 bases, with 17 bases between. CDR3 amino acids: CASRFVDQNSYEQYF. In DNA, the CDR3 is TGTGCCAGCCGCTTCGTGGACCAGAACTCCTACGAGCAGTACTTC.

The rearrangement links TRBV5-5 to TRBJ1-6; no clear D gene. CDR1 is SGHKS and CDR2 is YYEKEE in the germline V gene (reference sequence). Trimming took off 0 bases at V and 0 bases at J, with 7 bases between the two ends. This CDR3 has 16 residues. The CDR3 loop is CASSLAVSSYNSPLHF. CDR3 nucleotides: TGTGCCAGCAGCTTGGCGGTGAGCTCCTATAATTCACCCCTCCACTTT.

This clone has only a few counts. V usage is TRBV7-9 and J usage is TRBJ1-1; D is undetermined. V was trimmed by 3 bases and J by 11 bases, leaving 13 bases between them. The CDR3 loop spans 12 amino acids. Germline CDR1 reads SEHNR; CDR2 reads FQNEAQ (reference sequence). The CDR3 protein is CASSLARASAFF. CDR3 nucleotides: TGTGCCAGCAGCTTGGCTCGGGCCTCTGCTTTCTTT.

The chain recombines TRBV2 with TRBJ2-3, with TRBD1 matching over 7 bases. V dropped 6 bases and J dropped 0; count of bases not matched to a gene: 3. The CDR3 is 14 amino acids. CDR1 SNHLY and CDR2 FYNNEI come from the germline V gene. For the CDR3, the DNA is TGTGCCAGCAGGTCGACAGGGAGCACAGATACGCAGTATTTT. Its protein is CASRSTGSTDTQYF.